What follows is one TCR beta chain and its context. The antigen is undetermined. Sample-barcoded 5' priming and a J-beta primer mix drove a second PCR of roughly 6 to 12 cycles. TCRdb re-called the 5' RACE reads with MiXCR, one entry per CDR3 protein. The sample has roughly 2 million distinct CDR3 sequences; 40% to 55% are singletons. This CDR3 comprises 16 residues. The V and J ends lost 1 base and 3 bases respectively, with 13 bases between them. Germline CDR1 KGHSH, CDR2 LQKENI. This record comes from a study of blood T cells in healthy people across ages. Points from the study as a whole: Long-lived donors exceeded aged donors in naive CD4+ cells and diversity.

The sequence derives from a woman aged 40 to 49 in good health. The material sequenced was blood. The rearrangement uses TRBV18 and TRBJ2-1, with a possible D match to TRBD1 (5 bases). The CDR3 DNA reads TGTGCCAGCTCACCACAGCGACAGACCTTCTACAATGAGCAGTTCTTC. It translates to CASSPQRQTFYNEQFF. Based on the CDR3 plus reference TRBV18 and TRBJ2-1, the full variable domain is NAGVMQNPRHLVRRRGQEARLRCSPMKGHSHVYWYRQLPEEGLKFMVYLQKENIIDESGMPKERFSAEFPKEGPSILRIQQVVRGDSAAYFCASSPQRQTFYNEQFFGPGTRLTVL.